The 26 T cell receptor beta chains in this list originate from one sample, sequenced in a study of control samples from healthy donors and cancer patients. TCRdb's copy holds only in-frame clones and misses some; the assay was immunoSEQ multiplex PCR. This sample has under 450,000 clones; around 90% occur once, and the top ten carry around 6.5%. The sample taken for sequencing was PBMCs. These receptors originate from a man aged 40-55 years with head and neck cancer.

The chain employs TRBV5-1 and TRBJ1-4, with a possible D match to TRBD1 (6 bases). CDR1 is SGHRS and CDR2 is YFSETQ in the germline V gene. The ends were cut back, 0 bases at V and 4 bases at J, with 16 bases in the middle. The CDR3 runs to 17 residues. CDR3 in amino acids: CASSLVWGADGNEKLFF. The CDR3 bases are TGCGCCAGCAGCTTGGTTTGGGGGGCCGACGGTAATGAAAAACTGTTTTTT.

The rearrangement joins TRBV28 to TRBJ1-6; no clear D. V was clipped by 7 bases and J by 13 bases, with 17 bases between them. Germline V gives CDR1 MDHEN, CDR2 SYDVKM. The CDR3 extends over 13 amino acids. The CDR3 here is CASTGISRRPLHF. The CDR3 region has the DNA TGTGCCAGCACCGGGATCTCGAGAAGGCCCCTCCACTTT.

This chain uses TRBV3-1 (or the pseudogene TRBV3-2) with TRBJ2-2; 11 positions agree with TRBD2. Germline trimming cut 5 bases from V and 6 bases from J; bases unmatched to any gene: 14. This CDR3 has 18 residues. Germline-derived CDR1 and CDR2 are LGHDT and YNNKEL (reference sequence). CDR3: CASSFFFTSGRGSGELFF. The CDR3 nucleotides read TGTGCCAGCAGCTTTTTCTTTACTAGCGGGAGAGGTTCCGGGGAGCTGTTTTTT.

V and J are TRBV19 and TRBJ2-1; 11 nucleotides agree with TRBD2. Trimming took 7 bases from V and 9 from J; bases not matched to a gene: 11. The CDR3 runs 15 residues. Germline-derived CDR1 and CDR2 are LNHDA and SQIVND (reference sequence). The CDR3 is CASTSGRSGIGEQFF. CDR3 nucleotides: TGTGCCAGTACTAGCGGGAGGTCGGGGATAGGTGAGCAGTTCTTC.

This sequence joins TRBV12-5 and TRBJ2-1, with 7 bases matching TRBD2. The CDR3 has 14 amino acids. V lost 1 base and J lost 7; bases outside the gene matches: 4. Germline V gives CDR1 LGHNT, CDR2 FRNRAP. CDR3 in amino acids: CASGLGLANNEQFF. CDR3 nucleotides: TGTGCTAGTGGTTTGGGACTAGCCAATAATGAGCAGTTCTTC. Complete variable domain (other parts from reference TRBV12-5 and TRBJ2-1): DARVTQTPRHKVTEMGQEVTMRCQPILGHNTVFWYRQTMMQGLELLAYFRNRAPLDDSGMPKDRFSAEMPDATLATLKIQPSEPRDSAVYFCASGLGLANNEQFFGPGTRLTVL.

The J gene is TRBJ1-5, the V gene TRBV7-6, with 11 positions matching TRBD1. V trimming: 1 base; J trimming: 4 bases; junction bases outside the gene matches: 3. The CDR3 spans 16 residues. Germline V gene lookup returns CDR1 SGHVS and CDR2 FNYEAQ. CDR3 DNA sequence: TGTGCCAGCAGCTTAGGGGGGACAGGGGGTAATCAGCCCCAGCATTTT. Translating gives CASSLGGTGGNQPQHF. Using reference TRBV7-6 and TRBJ1-5 for the parts outside the CDR3, the full variable domain is GAGVSQSPRYKVTKRGQDVALRCDPISGHVSLYWYRQALGQGPEFLTYFNYEAQQDKSGLPNDRFSAERPEGSISTLTIQRTEQRDSAMYRCASSLGGTGGNQPQHFGDGTRLSIL.

A note on this clone: Possible read error: a much larger clone is one base away. The chain links TRBV27 to TRBJ2-7, with TRBD1 matching over 8 bases. This CDR3 comprises 13 residues. With 4 bases clipped from V and 2 bases from J, the junction kept 1 base outside the gene matches. In germline, CDR1 is MNHEY, CDR2 SMNVEV (reference sequence). CDR3 sequence (DNA): TGTGCCAGCAGTTACAGGGGGGCCTACGAGCAGTACTTC. Protein sequence: CASSYRGAYEQYF.

The chain combines TRBV6-4 with TRBJ2-1, with 7 bases that match TRBD2. CDR3 length: 14 amino acids. Germline V gene sequence: CDR1 MRHNA, CDR2 SNTAGT. Germline trimming cut 4 bases from V and 6 bases from J; bases unmatched to any gene: 6. Written as DNA, the CDR3 is TGTGCCAGCAGTGTTGGGGGGGGACGCAATGAGCAGTTCTTC. Protein sequence: CASSVGGGRNEQFF.

This clone was detected once. CDR3 DNA: TGTGCCAGCAGCCCATATCCCAAGAGTGGCCGGCTTGAGGACAATGAGCAGTTCTTC. Encoded protein: CASSPYPKSGRLEDNEQFF. The genes are TRBV7-9 and TRBJ2-1; no firm D call. Trimming took 5 bases from V and 5 from J, leaving 28 bases between them. Per the germline V gene, CDR1 is SEHNR and CDR2 is FQNEAQ (reference sequence). This CDR3 spans 19 amino acids.

This clone was seen only once. The chain employs TRBV5-1 and TRBJ2-7, with D maybe TRBD1 (7 bases). The CDR3 has 14 residues. The ends were cut back, 0 bases at V and 3 bases at J, with 10 bases in the middle. Germline assignment: CDR1 SGHRS and CDR2 YFSETQ. This chain's CDR3 is CASSLDRGGYEQYF. The CDR3 DNA is TGCGCCAGCAGCTTGGACAGGGGAGGCTACGAGCAGTACTTC.

The chain joins TRBV5-4 to TRBJ2-7; 9 bases match TRBD2. Trimming at V came to 4 bases and at J to 4 bases, leaving 6 bases not matched to a gene. Per the germline V gene, CDR1 is SGHNT and CDR2 is YYREEE (reference sequence). This CDR3 spans 14 amino acids. CDR3 DNA: TGTGCCAGCAGCCCCCTAGCGGGGAAATACGAGCAGTACTTC. Translation: CASSPLAGKYEQYF.

This clone has a single count. CDR3 region: CASSFTEDYGYTF. The CDR3 DNA reads as TGTGCCAGCAGCTTTACAGAAGACTATGGCTACACCTTC. V and J are TRBV21-1 and TRBJ1-2; the table's D call of TRBD1 was not tested on the DNA. TRBV21-1 is assigned pseudogene status. The CDR3 extends over 13 amino acids.

This clone has more than one count but fewer than ten. V and J are TRBV6-1 and TRBJ1-1; the D gene is possibly TRBD1 (6 bases). In germline, CDR1 is MNHNS, CDR2 SASEGT. The CDR3 spans 19 residues. Between the trimmed V and J ends, which lost 4 bases and 4 bases, there was a span of 28 bases. The CDR3 DNA reads as TGTGCCAGCAGTGCCACCCTTCGCAGGGGCGGTCGGTATGGCACTGAAGCTTTCTTT. The encoded protein is CASSATLRRGGRYGTEAFF.

The rearrangement uses TRBV19 and TRBJ2-7; the match to TRBD1 covers 11 bases. The CDR3 contains 16 residues. Losses at the gene ends were 8 bases for V and 0 bases for J; bases not matched to a gene: 9. Germline CDR1 and CDR2: LNHDA and SQIVND (reference sequence). For the CDR3, the DNA is TGTGCCAGTGACCCCGGGACAGGGGGGATCTCCTACGAGCAGTACTTC. Translation: CASDPGTGGISYEQYF.

The chain links TRBV27 to TRBJ2-5, with 12 nucleotides matching TRBD2. With 5 bases clipped from V and 2 bases from J, the junction kept 12 bases outside the gene matches. Germline loops: CDR1 MNHEY, CDR2 SMNVEV (reference sequence). The CDR3 is 18 residues long. CDR3: CASSTHPTSGGDQETQYF. Here the CDR3 DNA reads TGTGCCAGCAGTACTCACCCGACTAGCGGGGGAGATCAAGAGACCCAGTACTTC.

The CDR3 DNA is TGTGCCAGCAGCTCGCCCGGGGGACAGGGGAAGGGTGGCTACACCTTC. This translates into CASSSPGGQGKGGYTF. The V gene is TRBV5-8, the J gene TRBJ1-2, with TRBD1 matching over 10 bases. Looked up from germline, CDR1 is SGHTS and CDR2 is YDEGEE. V shed 3 bases and J 7 bases; nucleotides not matched to a gene: 12. The CDR3 runs 16 residues. Full variable domain (outside the CDR3, taken from reference TRBV5-8 and TRBJ1-2): EAGVTQSPTHLIKTRGQQATLRCSPISGHTSVYWYQQALGLGLQFLLWYDEGEERNRGNFPPRFSGRQFPNYSSELNVNALELEDSALYLCASSSPGGQGKGGYTFGSGTRLTVV.

About this clone: The same CDR3 is also encoded by other DNA sequences in this sample. The chain recombines TRBV7-3 with TRBJ2-5, with TRBD2 matching 8 bases. V lost 3 bases to trimming and J lost 5 bases; unmatched junction nucleotides: 2. The germline gives CDR1 SGHTA, CDR2 FQGTGA. This CDR3 has 13 amino acids. The CDR3 protein is CASSFTGGETQYF. The CDR3 region has the DNA TGTGCCAGCAGCTTCACGGGGGGGGAGACCCAGTACTTC.

The chain employs TRBV24-1 and TRBJ2-2; the match to TRBD2 covers 10 bases. There are 17 residues in the CDR3. Germline V CDR1 and CDR2: KGHDR, SFDVKD. V trimming: 5 bases; J trimming: 5 bases; junction bases outside the gene matches: 10. The DNA for the CDR3 is TGTGCCACCAGTGCGCCAGCGGGGGGGCCGAGGACCGGGGAGCTGTTTTTT. The encoded protein is CATSAPAGGPRTGELFF.

This chain links TRBV30 with TRBJ1-1; tentative D call: TRBD1 (6 bases). Germline loops: CDR1 GTSNPN, CDR2 SVGIG (reference sequence). Trimming removed 3 bases at V and 1 base at J, with 9 bases between. The CDR3 totals 13 residues. CDR3 in amino acids: CAWSGQSNTEAFF. The CDR3 nucleotides are TGTGCCTGGAGCGGACAGTCGAACACTGAAGCTTTCTTT.

V and J are TRBV12-3 or TRBV12-4 and TRBJ2-1; D not certain. Trimming took 1 base from V and 6 from J, leaving 7 bases between them. The CDR3 is 13 residues long. The CDR3: CASSLGQLNEQFF. Written as DNA, the CDR3 is TGTGCCAGCAGTTTAGGGCAGCTCAATGAGCAGTTCTTC.

The J gene is TRBJ2-5, the V gene TRBV5-6; D unresolved. In germline, CDR1 is SGHDT, CDR2 YYEEEE. The V end lost 0 bases, the J end lost 5 bases, and 5 bases lay between the germline ends. This CDR3 is 12 amino acids long. CDR3 sequence: CASSLVGETQYF. DNA of the CDR3: TGTGCCAGCAGCTTGGTAGGGGAGACCCAGTACTTC.

This sequence joins TRBV7-2 and TRBJ1-6, with D possibly matching TRBD1 (5 bases). Trimming left V 5 bases short and J 8 bases short, with 22 bases between. CDR3 length equals 17 residues. Per the germline V gene, CDR1 is SGHTA and CDR2 is FQGNSA. CDR3 sequence (DNA): TGTGCCAGCAGCCCACAATCTCCCGGGACGGATTATTCACCCCTCCACTTT. Amino acid sequence: CASSPQSPGTDYSPLHF.

Details on this clone: The sample carries other DNA sequences with the same CDR3. The J gene is TRBJ2-1, the V gene TRBV7-9, with D perhaps TRBD2 (5 bases). Trimming removed 5 bases at V and 0 bases at J, with 11 bases between. Per the germline V gene, CDR1 is SEHNR and CDR2 is FQNEAQ (reference sequence). The CDR3 sequence is 15 residues long. The CDR3 region has the DNA TGTGCCAGCAGCCTACAAGGGAGCTCCTACAATGAGCAGTTCTTC. Translating gives CASSLQGSSYNEQFF.

This chain links TRBV6-5 with TRBJ1-1; D is uncertain. Deletions cut 8 bases from V and 1 base from J, with 17 bases between. This CDR3 has 15 amino acids. The germline CDR1 and CDR2 sequences are MNHEY and SVGAGI. The CDR3 loop reads CASVTAGSGNTEAFF. The CDR3 DNA reads TGTGCCAGCGTGACGGCGGGGTCGGGGAACACTGAAGCTTTCTTT.

With regard to this clone: The sample contains more than one DNA sequence encoding this CDR3. The V gene is TRBV12-3 or TRBV12-4, the J gene TRBJ2-1, with D hard to call. The V gene lost 3 bases and the J gene lost 10 bases, with 4 bases spanning the gap. The CDR3 is 10 amino acids. This chain's CDR3 is CASSLGEQFF. The CDR3 nucleotides are TGTGCCAGCAGTTTGGGGGAGCAGTTCTTC.

The chain employs TRBV30 and TRBJ2-1; D unclear. Trimming took 5 bases from V and 7 from J, leaving 15 bases between them. The CDR3 is 13 amino acids. Germline-derived CDR1 and CDR2 are GTSNPN and SVGIG (reference sequence). The CDR3 DNA reads as TGTGCCTGGTGTGCTACCTCCGGGAATGAGCAGTTCTTC. Protein product: CAWCATSGNEQFF.